A selection of T cell receptor beta chains follows, all from one sample in a study of blood T cell repertoires in COVID-19. Sequencing used immunoSEQ multiplex PCR; TCRdb keeps in-frame clones, though not all of them. The sample yields approximately 220,000 clones, approximately 86% seen once. Specimen: PBMCs or T cells enriched from blood (not recorded which). The receptor set was obtained from a woman in her thirties or forties with acute COVID-19. Each CDR3 is given without its conserved first and last residue.

J,V,CDR3
TRBJ2-7,TRBV6-5,ASSSTGGAIYEQY
TRBJ2-2,TRBV29-1,SVEERTRPRRTGELF
TRBJ1-1,TRBV7-9,ASSSLGEAF
TRBJ2-1,TRBV28,ASSLSGYNEQF
TRBJ2-1,TRBV5-6,ASSLSTSGKQF
TRBJ2-1,TRBV12-3/TRBV12-4,ASSFSNNEQF
TRBJ1-5,TRBV28,ASSLLGTGTGAYSNQPQH
TRBJ2-3,TRBV27,ASRIRPPQGIATDTQY
TRBJ2-2,TRBV11-2,ASSLTNTGELF
TRBJ1-3,TRBV28,ASSFISGAGNTIY
TRBJ2-7,TRBV5-6,ASSLSPPLSGYEQY
TRBJ1-1,TRBV27,ASSWAGADTEAF
TRBJ2-5,TRBV14,ASSREGSRGQY
TRBJ2-7,TRBV28,ASSLPPYRGPYEQY
TRBJ2-7,TRBV7-3,ASSPPGLAVTYEQY
TRBJ1-3,TRBV9,ASSEAGFVDTIY
TRBJ2-1,TRBV5-1,ASSLGQVENEQF
TRBJ2-2,TRBV27,ASSLGQAPGELF
TRBJ2-1,TRBV15,ATSRGAAGVGNEQF
TRBJ1-6,TRBV7-2,ASSLQGARNSPLH
TRBJ1-5,TRBV24-1,ATSDLFGLGQH
TRBJ2-7,TRBV2,ASGGNRGGYEQY
TRBJ2-7,TRBV27,ASRFTGSAYEQY
TRBJ1-2,TRBV18,ASSPVGGGTFGYT
TRBJ2-7,TRBV5-1,ASSAGLDRYEQY
TRBJ2-7,TRBV28,ASSSRLAISYEQY
TRBJ1-6,TRBV3-1/TRBV3-2,ASSHSAGQGNSPLH
TRBJ1-1,TRBV18,ASSQSGTVNTEAF
TRBJ2-7,TRBV3-1/TRBV3-2,ASSQEAGTGYYEQY
TRBJ2-1,TRBV16,ASSQWRGPYNEQF
TRBJ2-1,TRBV6-6,ASRAGDSYNEQF
TRBJ2-7,TRBV28,ASSSPGTGSHTRQY
TRBJ2-3,TRBV3-1/TRBV3-2,ASSQDFVPGGTQY
TRBJ2-1,TRBV9,ASSTSGRAKF
TRBJ2-7,TRBV6-2/TRBV6-3,ASRPSGRADEQY
TRBJ1-4,TRBV18,ASSWDSRAGNEKLF
TRBJ2-1,TRBV4-1,ASSQGPRGTGSQNEQF
TRBJ2-1,TRBV25-1,ASSARDRGLGVEQF
TRBJ1-2,TRBV19,ASSLRPASAGYT
TRBJ2-5,TRBV28,ASSSYRLAAKETQY
TRBJ2-1,TRBV14,ASSQEGGEQF
TRBJ1-5,TRBV29-1,SVGTGNGQPQH
TRBJ2-7,TRBV11-1,ASSLAGRGRNEQY
TRBJ1-5,TRBV9,ASSVTDSNQPQH
TRBJ2-4,TRBV10-3,AISESTGLNIQY
TRBJ2-7,TRBV11-2,ASSPKGGKLGEQY
TRBJ2-1,TRBV7-2,ASSSIGLVGNEQF